This T cell receptor (beta chain) originates from a study of cytomegalovirus exposure and HLA in healthy donors (dated by TCRdb to 2015 to 2018). Broadly, across the study: According to an earlier analysis of several hundred of the donors, 150 million to 200 million T cells yielded 117 million unique TCR beta sequences and approximately 300 Gb of sequence data. Alongside the repertoire data, information on donor age, sex, ethnicity and CMV serostatus was compiled. A later genetic analysis used genome-wide SNP genotypes for 398 of the 666 donors, treating that subset as a discovery cohort. Among roughly 370 genotyped donors of the cohort, an average of approximately 230,000 unique TCR beta nucleotide sequences were sequenced per donor, roughly 18% of them non-productive. Rather than using new phenotypic data, the later analysis identified candidate immune exposures from TCR beta sequences and from how often those sequences occurred across donors. Class I and class II HLA loci were covered by the typing at four-digit resolution. The genetic ancestry cluster associated with self-reported Caucasian donors included over 65% of the roughly 400 genotyped donors. An earlier analysis of around 540 of the donors applied high-throughput TCR beta sequencing to assess whether each TCR beta V gene segment acted as functional or pseudogenic. Every discovery cohort repertoire had been produced on one sequencing platform. The number of typed donors differed by locus: about 620-640 for A, B, C, DRB1 and DQB1; approximately 530 for DQA1; over 600 for DPA1; and about 450 for DPB1. The study profiled the T cell repertoires of some 610 subjects by immunosequencing and related them to cytomegalovirus serostatus. To study patterns of TCR occurrence, a later analysis re-analyzed previously published TCR beta repertoires from 666 donors and added high-resolution HLA genotyping. Several DR-DQ haplotypes were treated as single units for association and clustering because of strong linkage in the cohort. Along with the approximately 650-subject first cohort, a separate validation cohort of over a hundred different subjects was used. High-throughput TCR immunosequencing, statistical association of individual TCRs with disease status, and machine learning were combined to predict cytomegalovirus infection status. Approximately 300 gigabases of sequencing data and around 90 million unique TCR sequences made up an early release that covered approximately 650 HLA-typed donors. The study aimed to test whether signatures of past pathogen exposure could be identified by cataloging public T cell receptors.

The library was made by the immunoSEQ multiplex PCR assay. A mixture of 60 forward primers for TCR Vbeta segments and 13 reverse primers for TCR Jbeta segments was used in the multiplex PCR. The CDR3 region of rearranged TCR beta genes was amplified from genomic DNA with a multiplex PCR assay. Amplified TCR beta libraries were sequenced as 87-base-pair reads on the Illumina HiSeq System. Processing in the source paper ran as follows. A later analysis tallied 75 million to 95 million unique TCR beta chains across the 700 or so repertoires, and approximately 11 million of those chains were shared by two or more donors. Raw reads were error-corrected and collapsed into unique sequences with a nearest-neighbor algorithm that merged closely related sequences to remove PCR and sequencing errors. V, D and J gene segments were assigned by aligning CDR3 sequences to IMGT reference sequences. For a sequence to be retained, at least a six-nucleotide match to both a V gene segment and a J gene segment was required. A rearrangement was called productive if the CDR3 had no stop codons and remained in frame with V and J, and every other rearrangement was called non-productive. CDR3 was defined by IMGT convention, running from the second conserved V-encoded cysteine to the conserved J-encoded phenylalanine. The earlier analysis of about 570 of the donors excluded any sequence lacking an unambiguous match to a single V gene segment. An earlier analysis of some 500 of the donors classified V segments as functional when productive rearrangements were above 56.7% and as segregating when the standard deviation between donors was above 5%. A statistical classification framework was developed to diagnose cytomegalovirus status using the catalog of TCR beta chain sequences. V and J gene assignment, in a later analysis, came from comparing TCR nucleotide sequences with IMGT/GENE-DB human TR gene sequences. The TCRdist pipeline was used in a later analysis to assign CDR3 sequences and most-parsimonious VDJ recombination scenarios. A later analysis defined each TCR beta chain by its CDR3 amino acid sequence plus V-gene family, and excluded reads lacking a unique V-gene family. As a way to deal with suspected cross-contamination and a sequencing artifact, a later analysis dropped 450 to 600 nucleotide sequences that were highly shared and had low generation probability. In a later analysis, a clonal expansion index was calculated for each public chain from normalized within-repertoire ranks of inferred template counts. In a later analysis, generation probabilities were computed with a VDJ recombination model fitted to out-of-frame rearrangements, and the resulting probabilities were checked against IGoR. In a later analysis, TCR-TCR, TCR-HLA and TCR-CMV co-occurrence was scored with hypergeometric tests, and a repertoire-size bias correction was applied to TCR pairs. To estimate false discovery rates, a later analysis permuted the HLA or CMV assignments 20 times. In a later analysis, co-occurring TCRs were grouped using DBSCAN, and TCRdist sequence similarity was added for clustering within HLA-allele-positive subsets. Co-occurrence clustering excluded repertoires with fewer than 30,000 or more than 120,000 public chains, plus five with anomalous nucleotide sharing. Imported from immuneACCESS, the table was reduced by TCRdb to in-frame sequences with V and J called. These copies leave out some clones; in studies compared against another copy, an unresolved V gene accounts for under half, and the cause of the remainder is not known. V and J calls and clone size are copied from that table; D and trimming were computed from the DNA. The sample contains 150,000 to 200,000 clones, about 78% of them found a single time. Together, the top ten hold approximately 2.5% of the sample.

CDR1 SGHNT and CDR2 YYREEE are derived from the germline V gene (reference sequence). Cut back by 2 bases and 4 bases, the V and J ends lie 10 bases apart. Reading from cysteine to phenylalanine, the CDR3 counts 14 amino acids. CDR3 DNA is the only sequence kept; it has 42 bases, read in frame from the first base. Regarding this clone: The antigen it binds to is not known. No quality values exist for individual bases; no much larger clone is one base distant.

The investigation overall reported the following: Immune exposure information for the cohort was limited to CMV serostatus. In the study, some 160 TCR beta chains were listed as associated with cytomegalovirus. According to a later analysis, TCR association rates differed among HLA loci, with DRB1 alleles showing the most associated TCRs and HLA-C alleles showing the fewest. The classifier was reported to diagnose cytomegalovirus status with high specificity and sensitivity in both the original and validation cohorts. Most TCR sequences were seen in very few donors, while some public TCRs were found in many individuals. This cohort had only TCR beta chains sequenced, and the lack of alpha or paired-chain data limited which features could be detected. A further reported finding was that TCR beta sequences accurately predicted the HLA-A and HLA-B alleles for most subjects in the first cohort. At a false discovery rate of 0.05, a later analysis linked 16,951 TCR beta sequences to specific HLA alleles. The authors suggested that the approach could potentially be extended to other disease states and immunological phenotypes. A later genetic analysis reported fewer N-insertions in productive TCRs among donors in an Asian-associated ancestry cluster than the roughly 700-donor mean. Because some donors lacked HLA typing at each locus, the association tests relied only on the typed subset. In a later analysis, most CMV-associated TCR beta chains were found to appear HLA-restricted, with HLA associations seemingly driven largely by CMV exposure. A cluster of highly shared sequence variants was judged likely to be a technical artifact of the sequencing pipeline. Some IMGT-functional V segments, including TRBV6-2 and TRBV6-3, could not be distinguished by the 87-base-pair reads and were therefore excluded. Broadly in line with IMGT annotations, most TCR beta V segments showed up in productive rearrangements about 90% or about 30% of the time in an earlier analysis of 587 of the donors. Linkage disequilibrium might explain the correlated functional status among segregating V segments, but an unknown experimental factor could not be excluded. A later genetic analysis associated a missense DCLRE1C variant with V-gene and J-gene trimming of TCR beta chains, and an independent cohort replicated the association. The earlier analysis of 450 to 700 of the donors excluded roughly 17 rarely observed V segments, including chromosome 9 orphons, because counts were too low. In vitro tests confirmed that a few of the cytomegalovirus-associated TCR beta chains recognize cytomegalovirus antigens. Roughly uniform sequencing depth across donors was assumed in presence/absence analyses, although this assumption may not hold. Assigning TCR associations to individual alleles was difficult when HLA alleles, especially DR and DQ, strongly co-occurred. Compared with equally common non-associated chains, HLA-associated TCR beta chains in a later analysis were more clonally expanded and had lower generation probabilities. Several of the top co-occurrence clusters appeared to be linked to parvovirus B19, influenza, CMV and Epstein-Barr virus, according to a later analysis.

In total, roughly 670 healthy bone marrow donors made up the cohort. Cohort members were all nominally healthy when sampled, although unrecorded immune exposures were likely present. The donor was CMV seronegative and belonged to the group of approximately 320 seronegative cohort members. Every donor gave a peripheral blood sample, and the peripheral blood mononuclear cells from that sample were used for TCR beta sequencing. The Qiagen DNeasy Blood Extraction Kit was used to extract genomic DNA from the blood cell samples. The source of this sequence is a man in his sixties in good health and CMV-seronegative. The chain uses TRBV5-4 and TRBJ1-3; the D gene is perhaps TRBD1, from 5 matching bases. The sample taken for sequencing was PBMCs. The CDR3 loop reads CASSFSGSGNTIYF. The nucleotide sequence is given as TGTGCCAGCAGCTTTTCAGGGTCCGGAAACACCATATATTTT.